A selection of T cell receptor beta chains follows, all from one sample in a study of blood T cell repertoires in COVID-19. The repertoire was sequenced with immunoSEQ multiplex PCR; TCRdb's copy has only in-frame clones and lacks some. Found here are 100,000 to 140,000 clones, more than 70% of them singletons; the top ten hold 4% to 5.5%. The sequencing input was peripheral blood. These receptors were obtained from a man aged 70-80 years with acute or convalescent COVID-19. The CDR3 runs from the conserved cysteine through the conserved F or W. D genes are given only for firm matches. Clone size is stated in some rows and not others, as once, few, many or a class when expanded.

V gene	clone size	J gene	D gene	CDR3 protein	CDR3 DNA
TRBV28	-	TRBJ2-7	TRBD1	CASSSSGTDYYEQYF	TGTGCCAGCAGTTCCTCCGGGACAGACTACTACGAGCAGTACTTC
TRBV2	-	TRBJ1-1	-	CASKTGFMNTEAFF	TGTGCCAGCAAGACAGGCTTCATGAACACTGAAGCTTTCTTT
TRBV29-1	-	TRBJ2-5	-	CSVHRAQETQYF	TGCAGCGTTCACAGGGCACAAGAGACCCAGTACTTC
TRBV5-1	-	TRBJ2-6	TRBD1	CASSWGQGASGANVLTF	TGCGCCAGCAGTTGGGGACAGGGGGCAAGTGGGGCCAACGTCCTGACTTTC
TRBV5-8	-	TRBJ1-6	TRBD1	CASSLAGRGASISPLHF	TGTGCCAGCAGCTTGGCGGGCAGGGGGGCGAGTATTTCACCCCTCCACTTT
TRBV9	-	TRBJ2-1	-	CASSEWGDKYNEQFF	TGTGCCAGCAGCGAGTGGGGGGATAAATACAATGAGCAGTTCTTC
TRBV5-1	once	TRBJ1-1	-	CASSLGLPLTVNTEAFF	TGCGCCAGCAGCTTGGGTCTTCCCCTGACAGTTAACACTGAAGCTTTCTTT
TRBV6-5	few	TRBJ1-3	TRBD1	CASSTGEAGNTIYF	TGTGCCAGCAGCACAGGGGAAGCTGGAAACACCATATATTTT
TRBV11-3	-	TRBJ2-1	TRBD1	CASSTRRDRGDEQFF	TGTGCCAGCAGCACCCGCCGGGACAGGGGCGATGAGCAGTTCTTC
TRBV29-1	-	TRBJ1-1	-	CSVEDTGLNTEAFF	TGCAGCGTTGAAGATACAGGGTTGAACACTGAAGCTTTCTTT
TRBV5-5	-	TRBJ2-3	TRBD1	CASSKDRPLTDTQYF	TGTGCCAGCAGCAAGGACAGGCCACTCACAGATACGCAGTATTTT
TRBV7-2	-	TRBJ2-3	-	CASSSRRASDTQYF	TGTGCCAGCAGCTCTAGGAGGGCGTCGGATACGCAGTATTTT
TRBV12-3/TRBV12-4	-	TRBJ1-5	-	CASSFLSDQPQHF	TGTGCCAGCAGTTTCCTCAGCGATCAGCCCCAGCATTTT
TRBV29-1	-	TRBJ2-4	TRBD2	CSVVAGVSKNIQYF	TGCAGCGTTGTAGCGGGGGTTAGCAAAAACATTCAGTACTTC
TRBV6-5	-	TRBJ1-2	TRBD1	CASSYVSGGAFNGYTF	TGTGCCAGCAGTTACGTCTCAGGGGGCGCTTTTAATGGCTACACCTTC
TRBV29-1	many	TRBJ2-3	TRBD1	CSARDRGTDTQYF	TGCAGCGCCAGGGACAGGGGCACAGATACGCAGTATTTT
TRBV11-2	-	TRBJ2-2	-	CASSFGMLRTGELFF	TGTGCCAGCAGCTTCGGTATGCTGAGGACCGGGGAGCTGTTTTTT
TRBV2	few	TRBJ1-1	-	CASSPTGTEAFF	TGTGCCAGCAGCCCGACAGGCACTGAAGCTTTCTTT
TRBV3-1/TRBV3-2	-	TRBJ2-1	TRBD1	CASSQVEGAEQFF	TGTGCCAGCAGCCAAGTAGAGGGGGCTGAGCAGTTCTTC
TRBV3-1/TRBV3-2	once	TRBJ2-3	-	CASSLRGGGSGDTQYF	TGTGCCAGCAGCCTCAGGGGCGGGGGCTCCGGAGATACGCAGTATTTT
TRBV6-5	-	TRBJ2-7	-	CASFPSTGSSYEQYF	TGTGCCAGTTTCCCCTCTACGGGTAGCTCCTACGAGCAGTACTTC
TRBV7-9	few	TRBJ2-7	-	CASSLAFEGYEQYF	TGTGCCAGCAGCTTAGCGTTTGAGGGCTACGAGCAGTACTTC
TRBV19	once	TRBJ2-1	TRBD1	CASSMGTGGNRNEQFF	TGTGCCAGTAGTATGGGGACAGGGGGTAACCGGAATGAGCAGTTCTTC
TRBV5-8	-	TRBJ2-7	-	CASSRRQGEQYF	TGTGCCAGCAGCCGAAGACAAGGCGAGCAGTACTTC
TRBV5-1	many	TRBJ2-5	-	CASSDTLSVQETQYF	TGCGCCAGCAGCGACACCCTTAGCGTCCAAGAGACCCAGTACTTC
TRBV4-1	once	TRBJ1-1	TRBD1	CASSQDRNRGGTEAFF	TGCGCCAGCAGCCAAGATAGGAACAGGGGAGGAACTGAAGCTTTCTTT
TRBV6-5	-	TRBJ1-1	TRBD1	CASRAGTGNTEAFF	TGTGCCAGCAGGGCGGGGACAGGGAACACTGAAGCTTTCTTT
TRBV5-1	-	TRBJ2-6	TRBD1	CASSEGQAGANVLTF	TGCGCCAGCAGCGAAGGACAGGCTGGGGCCAACGTCCTGACTTTC
TRBV18	-	TRBJ2-1	TRBD2	CASSLAGVEEQFF	TGTGCCAGCTCACTAGCGGGGGTGGAAGAGCAGTTCTTC
TRBV12-3/TRBV12-4	-	TRBJ1-2	-	CASSLGGLYGYTF	TGTGCCAGCAGTTTAGGTGGGCTATATGGCTACACCTTC
TRBV6-6	-	TRBJ1-2	-	CASSPDSVYGYTF	TGTGCCAGCAGTCCGGACAGCGTCTATGGCTACACCTTC
TRBV27	-	TRBJ1-2	TRBD1	CASSRQLLQGVGYGYTF	TGTGCCAGCAGCCGACAGTTACTGCAGGGGGTGGGCTATGGCTACACCTTC
TRBV7-2	few	TRBJ2-1	-	CASSLGSGNNEQFF	TGTGCCAGCAGCTTAGGAAGCGGTAACAATGAGCAGTTCTTC
TRBV13	once	TRBJ1-1	-	CASSGVGARDTEAFF	TGTGCCAGCAGCGGCGTGGGGGCGAGGGACACTGAAGCTTTCTTT
TRBV29-1	once	TRBJ1-4	-	CSVEEIRATNEKLFF	TGCAGCGTTGAGGAAATCAGGGCAACTAATGAAAAACTGTTTTTT
TRBV27	-	TRBJ1-4	TRBD1	CASRTGTAATNEKLFF	TGTGCCAGCAGGACAGGGACGGCCGCAACTAATGAAAAACTGTTTTTT
TRBV27	-	TRBJ2-7	-	CASSLQGTYEQYF	TGTGCCAGCAGTTTACAGGGGACCTACGAGCAGTACTTC
TRBV5-1	-	TRBJ2-5	TRBD1	CASSSLVDRGQETQYF	TGCGCCAGCAGCTCCCTCGTGGACAGGGGCCAAGAGACCCAGTACTTC
TRBV18	-	TRBJ1-4	-	CASSPRDSNEKLFF	TGTGCCAGCTCACCCCGGGACTCTAATGAAAAACTGTTTTTT
TRBV7-2	-	TRBJ2-7	-	CASSLVVYEQYF	TGTGCCAGCAGCCTCGTCGTCTACGAGCAGTACTTC
TRBV19	-	TRBJ2-2	TRBD2	CASRLPLGLAGGGELFF	TGTGCCAGTAGGCTCCCCTTGGGACTAGCGGGGGGCGGGGAGCTGTTTTTT